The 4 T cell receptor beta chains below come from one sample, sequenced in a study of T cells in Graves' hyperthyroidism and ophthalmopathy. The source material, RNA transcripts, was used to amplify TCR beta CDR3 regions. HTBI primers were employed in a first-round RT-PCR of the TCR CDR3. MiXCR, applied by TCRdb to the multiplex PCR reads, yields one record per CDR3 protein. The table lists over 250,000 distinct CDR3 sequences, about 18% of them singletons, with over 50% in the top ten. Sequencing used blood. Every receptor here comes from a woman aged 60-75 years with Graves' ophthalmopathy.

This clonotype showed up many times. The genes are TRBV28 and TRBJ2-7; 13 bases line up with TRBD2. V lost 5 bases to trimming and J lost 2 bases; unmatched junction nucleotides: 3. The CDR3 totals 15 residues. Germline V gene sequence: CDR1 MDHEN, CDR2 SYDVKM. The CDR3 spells CASSDGTSGTYEQYF. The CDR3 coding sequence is TGTGCCAGCAGTGACGGGACTAGCGGGACCTACGAGCAGTACTTC.

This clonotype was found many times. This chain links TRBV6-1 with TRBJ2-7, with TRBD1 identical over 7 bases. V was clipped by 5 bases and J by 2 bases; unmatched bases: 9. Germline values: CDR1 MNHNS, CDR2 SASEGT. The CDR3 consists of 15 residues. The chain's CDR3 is CASSSRQGPTYEQYF. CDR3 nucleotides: TGTGCCAGCAGTTCCCGACAGGGCCCGACCTACGAGCAGTACTTC.

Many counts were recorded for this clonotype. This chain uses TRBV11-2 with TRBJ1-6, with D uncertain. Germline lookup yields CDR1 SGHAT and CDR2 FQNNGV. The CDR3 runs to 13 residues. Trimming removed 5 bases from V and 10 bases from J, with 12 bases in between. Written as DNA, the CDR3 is TGTGCCAGCAGCGTCCAAGGGTTCTCACCCCTCCACTTT. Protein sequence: CASSVQGFSPLHF. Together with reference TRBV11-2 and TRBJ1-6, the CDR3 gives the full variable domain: EAGVAQSPRYKIIEKRQSVAFWCNPISGHATLYWYQQILGQGPKLLIQFQNNGVVDDSQLPKDRFSAERLKGVDSTLKIQPAKLEDSAVYLCASSVQGFSPLHFGNGTRLTVT.

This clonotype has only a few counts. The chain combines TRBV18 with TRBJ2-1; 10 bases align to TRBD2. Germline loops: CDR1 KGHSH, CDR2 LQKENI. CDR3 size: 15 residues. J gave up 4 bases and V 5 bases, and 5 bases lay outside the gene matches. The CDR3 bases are TGTGCCAGCTCATCCTCGACTAGCGGGTACAATGAGCAGTTCTTC. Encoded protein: CASSSSTSGYNEQFF.